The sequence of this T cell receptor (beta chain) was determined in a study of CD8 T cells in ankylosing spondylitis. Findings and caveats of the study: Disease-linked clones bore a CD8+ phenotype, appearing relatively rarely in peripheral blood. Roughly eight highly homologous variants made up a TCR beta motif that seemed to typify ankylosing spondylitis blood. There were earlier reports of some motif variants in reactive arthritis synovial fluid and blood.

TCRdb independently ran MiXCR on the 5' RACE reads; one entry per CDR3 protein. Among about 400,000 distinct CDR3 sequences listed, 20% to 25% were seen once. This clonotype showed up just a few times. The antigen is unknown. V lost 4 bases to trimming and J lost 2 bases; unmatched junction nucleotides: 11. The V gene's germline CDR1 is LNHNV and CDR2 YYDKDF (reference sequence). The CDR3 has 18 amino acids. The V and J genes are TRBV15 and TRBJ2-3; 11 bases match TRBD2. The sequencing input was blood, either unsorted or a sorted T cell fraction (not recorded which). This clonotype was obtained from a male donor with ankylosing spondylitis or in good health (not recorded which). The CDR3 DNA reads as TGTGCCACCAGCACGAACGAAGGGACTAGCGGACCCACAGATACGCAGTATTTT. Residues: CATSTNEGTSGPTDTQYF.